Listed below are T cell receptor beta chains from one sample, sequenced in a study of blood T cell repertoires in COVID-19. The table came from immunoSEQ multiplex PCR; TCRdb's copy has only in-frame clones and leaves some out. The table records roughly 57,000 clones, just under 90% of them present only once. The specimen sequenced was peripheral blood. These receptors came from a woman aged 55-70 years with COVID-19, enrolled during active disease. CDR3s include the opening cysteine and the closing phenylalanine or tryptophan. The D gene is left open where the match is weak. Clone sizes are given selectively: once, few, many, or a class where the clone is expanded.

TRBJ2-1 - TRBV11-1 - TGTGCCAGCAGCGCACCCCGAGTACTAGGCCATGAGCAGTTCTTC CASSAPRVLGHEQFF
TRBJ1-1 - TRBV29-1 - TGCAGCGTTGAGGTGGCAGGGTTTTCAAAAGCTTTCTTT CSVEVAGFSKAFF
TRBJ2-5 TRBD1 TRBV7-6 - TGTGCCAGCAGCTCAAATCGGGCCCCGGGACAGGGCTGGGAGACCCAGTACTTC CASSSNRAPGQGWETQYF
TRBJ2-7 - TRBV7-9 - TGTGCCAGCAGCCGATCTGGGGGGTACGAGCAGTACTTC CASSRSGGYEQYF
TRBJ2-1 - TRBV7-8 once TGTGCCAGCAGCTTAGGGACAGCCCCATACAATGAGCAGTTCTTC CASSLGTAPYNEQFF
TRBJ1-1 - TRBV9 - TGTGCCAGCAGCGTAGGGGTAACAGGTGCGAACACTGAAGCTTTCTTT CASSVGVTGANTEAFF
TRBJ1-2 TRBD1 TRBV4-1 few TGCGCCAGCAGCCGCGGAATCGGGACAGGGTGGGGAAACTATGGCTACACCTTC CASSRGIGTGWGNYGYTF
TRBJ1-2 TRBD1 TRBV19 - TGTGCCAGTACTCTAATGACAGGGGTTCGCTATGGCTACACCTTC CASTLMTGVRYGYTF
TRBJ1-3 - TRBV12-2 - TGTGCAAGTCGCCCTAAGGGGGCCCCGGGCACCATATATTTT CASRPKGAPGTIYF
TRBJ1-1 TRBD1 TRBV2 - TGTGCCAGCAGCCCCAGGGGGAGAGCCGAAGCTTTCTTT CASSPRGRAEAFF
TRBJ2-7 TRBD2 TRBV5-3 - TGTGCCAGAAGCTCTGGACTAGCGGGATCCTACGAGCAGTACTTC CARSSGLAGSYEQYF
TRBJ2-7 TRBD2 TRBV11-2 - TGTGCCAGCTGGAGCGGGAACCTCTACGAGCAGTACTTC CASWSGNLYEQYF
TRBJ1-5 TRBD1 TRBV2 - TGTGCCAGCAGTGACAAGGGGACAGGCAATCAGCCCCAGCATTTT CASSDKGTGNQPQHF
TRBJ1-2 TRBD1 TRBV6-5 - TGTGCCAGCAGTTACCGAGACAGGGGAGGGTATGGCTACACCTTC CASSYRDRGGYGYTF
TRBJ1-2 - TRBV2 - TGTGCCAGCAGTGAAGAGGGGTCTTCGGATGGCTACACCTTC CASSEEGSSDGYTF
TRBJ1-1 TRBD1 TRBV6-2/TRBV6-3 - TGTGCCAGCAGTGACACGACAGGGGGCAGGAGCACTGAAGCTTTCTTT CASSDTTGGRSTEAFF
TRBJ1-1 - TRBV5-1 - TGCGCCAGCAGACTCAGCGGAGAAGCAAACACTGAAGCTTTCTTT CASRLSGEANTEAFF
TRBJ2-5 - TRBV24-1 - TGTGCCACCAGTGAGAATCCGGGACATACAACAGAGACCCAGTACTTC CATSENPGHTTETQYF
TRBJ2-1 - TRBV30 - TGTGCCATTACTCTTGCTAGCGCCTTAGGGAATGAGCAGTTCTTC CAITLASALGNEQFF
TRBJ2-2 TRBD2 TRBV2 once TGTGCCAGCAGTGAGGCTCTAGCGGGAGGAACCGGGGAGCTGTTTTTT CASSEALAGGTGELFF
TRBJ2-7 - TRBV9 once TGTGCCAGCAGCGTAGTCCCAGACTACGAGCAGTACTTC CASSVVPDYEQYF
TRBJ1-4 - TRBV10-2 - TGCGCCAGCAGGGGGCTCCCGGGGGCTAATGAAAAACTGTTTTTT CASRGLPGANEKLFF
TRBJ1-6 - TRBV27 - TGTGCCAGCAGTCGGGGAGGGACCTCACCCCTCCACTTT CASSRGGTSPLHF
TRBJ2-2 TRBD2 TRBV24-1 - TGTGCCACCAGTGATTCGACTAGCCGGAGAGGGTTTTTCGCCGGGGAGCTGTTTTTT CATSDSTSRRGFFAGELFF
TRBJ2-7 - TRBV19 - TGTGCCAGTAGTATAGGTGTGGGCCACTACGAGCAGTACTTC CASSIGVGHYEQYF
TRBJ1-5 - TRBV5-3 - TGTGCCAGAAGCGGCCCCAGAGGACAGATCGGGCAGCCCCAGCATTTT CARSGPRGQIGQPQHF
TRBJ2-1 TRBD2 TRBV13 - TGTGCCAGCAGCCGGGGGGGACTCGGATCCAATGAGCAGTTCTTC CASSRGGLGSNEQFF
TRBJ2-5 - TRBV20-1 - TGCAGTGCTAGTCCCCTCGTTGGGAGTTATGCAGAGACCCAGTACTTC CSASPLVGSYAETQYF
TRBJ2-7 - TRBV11-3 - TGTGCCAGCAGCCCCCCTGCGGGTTACGAGCAGTACTTC CASSPPAGYEQYF